The clone carrying this TCR beta chain was recorded only once. This CDR3 is also generated by other DNA sequences in the sample. The naive CD8 fraction comprised CD45RO-negative cells positively selected for CCR7 and excluded terminally differentiated effector memory CD45RA+ cells. Data came from immunoSEQ multiplex PCR; TCRdb stores just in-frame clones and leaves some out. Among around 600,000 clones listed, 85% to 95% were seen once. The data belong to a study of shared clonotypes between healthy human individuals. This receptor was identified in a woman aged 25 to 45 in good health. Sample: naive CD8+ T cells sorted from blood.

The CDR3 bases are TGTGCCAGCAGTTTAAGGGGGAACACTGAAGCTTTCTTT. This encodes CASSLRGNTEAFF. V is TRBV28 and J is TRBJ1-1; TRBD1 is a possible D gene (5 bases). Trimming took off 2 bases at V and 1 base at J, with 5 bases between the two ends. The CDR3 has 13 amino acids. Germline V lookup: CDR1 MDHEN, CDR2 SYDVKM.